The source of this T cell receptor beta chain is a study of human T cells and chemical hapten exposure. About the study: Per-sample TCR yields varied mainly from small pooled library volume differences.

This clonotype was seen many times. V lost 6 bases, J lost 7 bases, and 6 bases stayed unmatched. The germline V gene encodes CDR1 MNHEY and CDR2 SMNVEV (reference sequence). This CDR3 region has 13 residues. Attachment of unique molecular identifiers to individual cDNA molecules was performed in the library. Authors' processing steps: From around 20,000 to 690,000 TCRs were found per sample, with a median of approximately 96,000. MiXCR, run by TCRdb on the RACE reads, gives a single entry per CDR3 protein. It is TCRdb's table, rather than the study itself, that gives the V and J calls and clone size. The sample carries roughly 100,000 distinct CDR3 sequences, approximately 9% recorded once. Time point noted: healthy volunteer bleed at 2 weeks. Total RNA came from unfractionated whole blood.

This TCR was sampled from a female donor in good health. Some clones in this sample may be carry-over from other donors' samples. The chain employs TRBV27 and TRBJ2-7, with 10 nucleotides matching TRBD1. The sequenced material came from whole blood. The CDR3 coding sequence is TGTGCCAGCAGCCGGGACAGGGGCGATGAGCAGTACTTC. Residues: CASSRDRGDEQYF.